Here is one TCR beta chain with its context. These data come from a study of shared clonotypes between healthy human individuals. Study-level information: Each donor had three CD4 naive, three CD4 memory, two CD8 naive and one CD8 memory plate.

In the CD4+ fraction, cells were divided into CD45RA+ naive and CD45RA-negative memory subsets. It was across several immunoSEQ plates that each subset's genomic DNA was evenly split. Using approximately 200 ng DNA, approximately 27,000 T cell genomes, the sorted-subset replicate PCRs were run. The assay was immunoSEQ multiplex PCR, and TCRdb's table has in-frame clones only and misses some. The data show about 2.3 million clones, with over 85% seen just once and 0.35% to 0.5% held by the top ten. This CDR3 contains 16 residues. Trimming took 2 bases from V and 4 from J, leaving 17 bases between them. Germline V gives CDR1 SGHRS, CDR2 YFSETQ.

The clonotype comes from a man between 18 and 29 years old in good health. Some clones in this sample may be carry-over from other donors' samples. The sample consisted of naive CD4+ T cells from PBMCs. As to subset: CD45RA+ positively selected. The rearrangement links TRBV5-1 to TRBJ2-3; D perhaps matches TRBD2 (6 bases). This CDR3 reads CASSFQLARVADTQYF. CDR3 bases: TGCGCCAGCAGCTTCCAGCTAGCGAGGGTTGCAGATACGCAGTATTTT.